A single sample gave rise to the 21 T cell receptor beta chains below, sequenced in a study of cytomegalovirus exposure and HLA in healthy donors. With 60 Vbeta and 13 Jbeta primers, the PCR was carried out. Using immunoSEQ multiplex PCR, the repertoire was profiled, and TCRdb retains in-frame clones only, with some absent. The sample holds fewer than 90,000 clones, about 75% seen once. The sample taken for sequencing was PBMCs. Every receptor here comes from a female donor in good health and CMV-seronegative.

The chain has TRBV5-4 and TRBJ2-2; D is unresolved. This CDR3 region has 17 residues. Germline V gives CDR1 SGHNT, CDR2 YYREEE (reference sequence). Trimming shortened V by 3 bases and J by 3 bases, and 18 bases separated the two germline ends. DNA for the CDR3: TGTGCCAGCAGCTCGATCCAGGCCCTCCTCGACACCGGGGAGCTGTTTTTT. Translation gives CASSSIQALLDTGELFF.

This clone was counted only a few times. This sequence joins TRBV5-6 and TRBJ1-1, with a tentative D call TRBD1 (5 bases). Trimming stripped 7 bases from V and 0 bases from J, with 10 bases between. CDR1 SGHDT and CDR2 YYEEEE come from the germline V gene. The CDR3 runs to 13 residues. The CDR3 loop reads CASLRQLNTEAFF. The CDR3, as DNA: TGTGCCAGCCTAAGACAGCTGAACACTGAAGCTTTCTTT.

CDR3 in amino acids: CASSITGHYSNQPQHF. The CDR3, as DNA: TGTGCCAGTAGTATAACAGGACACTATAGCAATCAGCCCCAGCATTTT. This chain connects TRBV19 to TRBJ1-5, with D perhaps matching TRBD1 (5 bases). The CDR3 totals 16 residues. Germline CDR1 is LNHDA and CDR2 is SQIVND (reference sequence). Trimming left V 2 bases short and J 0 bases short, with 11 bases between.

V usage is TRBV28 and J usage is TRBJ1-5; D is perhaps TRBD1 (6 bases). CDR3 size: 16 residues. V was trimmed by 6 bases and J by 0 bases, leaving 15 bases between them. Germline-derived CDR1 and CDR2 are MDHEN and SYDVKM. For the CDR3, the DNA is TGTGCCAGCAGACAACCGGGACAACCTAGCAATCAGCCCCAGCATTTT. This encodes CASRQPGQPSNQPQHF.

The CDR3 bases are TGTGCCAGCAGCCCAGGACTAGCGGGAGCGGCAGATACGCAGTATTTT. Its translation is CASSPGLAGAADTQYF. The chain employs TRBV7-9 and TRBJ2-3; 13 bases fit TRBD2. V shed 5 bases and J 4 bases; nucleotides not matched to a gene: 6. The germline V gene has CDR1 SEHNR and CDR2 FQNEAQ (reference sequence). There are 16 residues in the CDR3.

This chain connects TRBV7-2 to TRBJ2-7; tentative D call: TRBD2 (5 bases). The CDR3 covers 16 residues. Trimming pared 1 base from V and 5 bases from J, leaving 18 bases between. Germline CDR1 is SGHTA and CDR2 is FQGNSA. This CDR3 reads CASSLGLRASNHEQYF. CDR3 coding DNA: TGTGCCAGCAGCTTAGGTCTTAGGGCTAGCAACCACGAGCAGTACTTC.

The chain employs TRBV27 and TRBJ1-1, with TRBD1 identical over 7 bases. CDR1 and CDR2 (germline): MNHEY, SMNVEV (reference sequence). V was clipped by 6 bases and J by 7 bases; unmatched bases: 11. This CDR3 contains 14 residues. The CDR3 sequence is CASRTVGGVGEAFF. The CDR3 region has the DNA TGTGCCAGCAGGACGGTAGGGGGCGTGGGTGAAGCTTTCTTT.

The J gene is TRBJ1-2, the V gene TRBV5-1, with TRBD1 matching 7 bases. J lost 6 bases, V lost 4 bases, and 9 bases had no gene match. Germline V gene sequence: CDR1 SGHRS, CDR2 YFSETQ. The CDR3 is made up of 14 amino acids. The CDR3 coding sequence is TGCGCCAGCAGCCATTCTCCGACAGGGAATGGCTACACCTTC. Translated: CASSHSPTGNGYTF.

This chain joins TRBV19 and TRBJ1-2; 11 bases map to TRBD1. The germline V gene has CDR1 LNHDA and CDR2 SQIVND (reference sequence). The CDR3 contains 13 residues. V lost 4 bases and J lost 11; bases outside the gene matches: 6. In DNA form, the CDR3 reads TGTGCCAGTAGTACCGGGGGGGACAGGGGGTACACCTTC. Encoded protein: CASSTGGDRGYTF.

Only a few counts were recorded for this clone. The chain employs TRBV7-6 and TRBJ1-2; TRBD1 is a possible D gene (6 bases). CDR3 length: 13 amino acids. CDR1 is SGHVS, CDR2 FNYEAQ, per germline. Trimming took off 0 bases at V and 8 bases at J, with 10 bases between the two ends. The CDR3 DNA follows: TGTGCCAGCAGCTTAGCGGAGACAGGCGGCTACACCTTC. Its protein is CASSLAETGGYTF.

This chain joins TRBV5-1 and TRBJ1-2; 10 bases agree with TRBD1. The germline CDR1 and CDR2 sequences are SGHRS and YFSETQ. V was pared by 2 bases and J by 6 bases, with 1 base of the junction left unmatched. The CDR3 contains 13 residues. CDR3 protein: CASSFGQGDGYTF. In nucleotides, the CDR3 is TGCGCCAGCAGCTTCGGACAGGGGGATGGCTACACCTTC.

This chain links TRBV6-6 with TRBJ2-7; 7 nucleotides match TRBD1. Losses at the gene ends were 8 bases for V and 0 bases for J; bases not matched to a gene: 4. The germline V gene has CDR1 MNHNY and CDR2 SVGAGI (reference sequence). CDR3 length equals 13 residues. The CDR3 bases are TGTGCCAGCCGGGACAGAATCTCCTACGAGCAGTACTTC. Translation gives CASRDRISYEQYF.

The CDR3 loop is CASSLWAGMGYGYTF. CDR3 coding DNA: TGTGCCAGCAGTTTATGGGCAGGGATGGGGTATGGCTACACCTTC. This chain connects TRBV28 to TRBJ1-2, with D tentatively TRBD1 (5 bases). V dropped 0 bases and J dropped 5 bases, with 13 bases sitting between them. The CDR3 has 15 residues. Germline loops: CDR1 MDHEN, CDR2 SYDVKM.

The chain is built from TRBV6-1 and TRBJ1-2, with D uncertain. The CDR3 is made up of 15 amino acids. Trimming took 0 bases from V and 4 from J, leaving 12 bases between them. The germline gives CDR1 MNHNS, CDR2 SASEGT. The CDR3 sequence is CASSEATVRGYGYTF. DNA for the CDR3: TGTGCCAGCAGTGAAGCTACAGTCCGGGGCTATGGCTACACCTTC.

The gene calls are TRBV18 and TRBJ2-3; TRBD1 matches at 7 bases. The germline V gene has CDR1 KGHSH and CDR2 LQKENI. J lost 3 bases, V lost 3 bases, and 6 bases had no gene match. The CDR3 has 15 residues. CDR3: CASSPRGLGTDTQYF. In nucleotides, the CDR3 is TGTGCCAGCTCACCTAGGGGGCTAGGTACAGATACGCAGTATTTT.

The chain couples TRBV2 to TRBJ1-1; 7 positions agree with TRBD1. The CDR3 runs to 16 residues. The junction had 6 bases not matched to a gene; V was cut back by 2 bases and J by 0 bases. Germline CDR1 reads SNHLY; CDR2 reads FYNNEI. The CDR3: CASSEWDRSMNTEAFF. Here the CDR3 DNA reads TGTGCCAGCAGTGAATGGGACAGAAGCATGAACACTGAAGCTTTCTTT.

The gene calls are TRBV6-5 and TRBJ2-2, with 8 bases matching TRBD1. Germline V gene sequence: CDR1 MNHEY, CDR2 SVGAGI. Germline trimming cut 7 bases from V and 3 bases from J; bases unmatched to any gene: 1. The CDR3 is made up of 13 amino acids. The CDR3 coding sequence is TGTGCCAGCAAGGACAGGGACACCGGGGAGCTGTTTTTT. It yields the protein CASKDRDTGELFF.

The V call is TRBV19, the J call TRBJ2-7; 7 bases map to TRBD1. The V gene's germline CDR1 is LNHDA and CDR2 SQIVND (reference sequence). This CDR3 has 15 amino acids. Trimming took 4 bases from V and 2 from J; bases not matched to a gene: 8. The CDR3 loop is CASSTGQALPYEQYF. The DNA of the CDR3 is TGTGCCAGTAGTACCGGACAGGCCCTTCCCTACGAGCAGTACTTC. Full variable domain (remainder filled in from reference TRBV19 and TRBJ2-7): DGGITQSPKYLFRKEGQNVTLSCEQNLNHDAMYWYRQDPGQGLRLIYYSQIVNDFQKGDIAEGYSVSREKKESFPLTVTSAQKNPTAFYLCASSTGQALPYEQYFGPGTRLTVT.

This clone was counted between two and nine times. The chain is built from TRBV10-2 and TRBJ2-7, with TRBD2 matching over 11 bases. Germline-derived CDR1 and CDR2 are WSHSY and SAAADI. This CDR3 has 14 residues. V lost 7 bases and J lost 1; bases outside the gene matches: 3. CDR3 DNA: TGCGCCAGCAAGACTAGCGGGATTTCCTACGAGCAGTACTTC. It is translated as CASKTSGISYEQYF.

This chain connects TRBV29-1 to TRBJ1-2, with a tentative D call TRBD1 (5 bases). Per germline, CDR1 SQVTM and CDR2 ANQGSEA. V lost 8 bases, J lost 4 bases, and 17 bases lay in between. This CDR3 contains 13 residues. The CDR3 nucleotides are TGCAGCTCCCTCAGGGACTTTTCCTATGGCTACACCTTC. Its protein is CSSLRDFSYGYTF.

The sample holds a few counts of this clone. The J gene is TRBJ2-3, the V gene TRBV5-1; the D gene is possibly TRBD1 (5 bases). Trimming pared 2 bases from V and 1 base from J, leaving 8 bases between. The CDR3 has 14 amino acids. The germline CDR1 and CDR2 sequences are SGHRS and YFSETQ. CDR3 in DNA: TGCGCCAGCAGCTTACCGACAGGCACAGATACGCAGTATTTT. It translates to CASSLPTGTDTQYF.